This T cell receptor beta chain comes out of a study of blood T cell repertoires in COVID-19. About the research overall: Sites across the United States, Italy and Spain contributed samples from acute and convalescent COVID-19.

Germline V lookup: CDR1 SNHLY, CDR2 FYNNEI. J lost 7 bases, V lost 1 base, and 13 bases had no gene match. The CDR3 runs 17 residues. Clones were sequenced by immunoSEQ multiplex PCR, and TCRdb holds only the in-frame ones, with some missing. Of just over 300,000 clones in the sample, roughly 91% were seen once. This TCR was recovered from a woman in her thirties with COVID-19, enrolled during active disease. Sequences were obtained from peripheral blood. V gene TRBV2 combines with J gene TRBJ2-1; the match to TRBD2 covers 7 bases. The CDR3 loop is CASSEGVLAASGNEQFF. CDR3 DNA: TGTGCCAGCAGTGAAGGGGTCCTAGCGGCCTCGGGTAATGAGCAGTTCTTC.